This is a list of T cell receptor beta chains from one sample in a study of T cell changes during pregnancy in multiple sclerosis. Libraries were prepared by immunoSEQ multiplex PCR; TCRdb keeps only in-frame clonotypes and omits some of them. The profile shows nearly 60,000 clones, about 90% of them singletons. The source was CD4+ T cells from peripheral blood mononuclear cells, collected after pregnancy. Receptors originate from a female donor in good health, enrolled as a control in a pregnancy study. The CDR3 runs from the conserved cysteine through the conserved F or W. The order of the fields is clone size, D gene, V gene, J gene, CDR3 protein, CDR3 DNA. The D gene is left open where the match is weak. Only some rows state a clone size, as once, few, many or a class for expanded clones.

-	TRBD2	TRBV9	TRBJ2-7	CASSVGVAGGREQYF	TGTGCCAGCAGCGTAGGGGTAGCGGGGGGACGTGAGCAGTACTTC
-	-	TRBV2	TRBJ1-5	CASSETVNQPQHF	TGTGCCAGCAGTGAAACAGTTAATCAGCCCCAGCATTTT
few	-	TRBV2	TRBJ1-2	CASSVSAGVTYGYTF	TGTGCCAGCAGTGTCTCCGCCGGGGTTACCTATGGCTACACCTTC
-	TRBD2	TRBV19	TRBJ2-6	CATRTSGGTQGANVLTF	TGTGCCACCCGGACTAGCGGGGGAACCCAGGGGGCCAACGTCCTGACTTTC
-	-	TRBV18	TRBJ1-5	CASSPETVTSNQPQHF	TGTGCCAGCTCACCGGAAACAGTAACTAGCAATCAGCCCCAGCATTTT
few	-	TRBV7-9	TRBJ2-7	CASSHGLYEQYF	TGTGCCAGCAGCCACGGACTCTACGAGCAGTACTTC
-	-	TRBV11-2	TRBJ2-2	CASSGQYTGELFF	TGTGCCAGCAGCGGCCAGTATACCGGGGAGCTGTTTTTT
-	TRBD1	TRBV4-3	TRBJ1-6	CASSQDRTGYNSPLHF	TGCGCCAGCAGCCAAGATAGGACAGGGTATAATTCACCCCTCCACTTT
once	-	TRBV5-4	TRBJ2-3	CALQTTDKLDTQYF	TGTGCCTTACAGACTACGGATAAACTAGATACGCAGTATTTT
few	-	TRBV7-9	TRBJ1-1	CASSQGIAVNTEAFF	TGTGCCAGCAGCCAGGGGATCGCGGTGAACACTGAAGCTTTCTTT
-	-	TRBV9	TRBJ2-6	CASAGASGANVLTF	TGTGCCAGCGCAGGGGCCTCTGGGGCCAACGTCCTGACTTTC
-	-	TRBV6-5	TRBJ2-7	CASRWRKEGEQYF	TGTGCTTCCCGGTGGAGGAAGGAAGGCGAGCAGTACTTC
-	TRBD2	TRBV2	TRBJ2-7	CASSATSGGVEEQYF	TGTGCCAGCAGTGCGACTAGCGGGGGGGTGGAGGAGCAGTACTTC
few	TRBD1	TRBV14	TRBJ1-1	CASSRDRAVEAFF	TGTGCCAGCAGCCGTGACAGGGCGGTTGAAGCTTTCTTT
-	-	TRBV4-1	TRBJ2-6	CASSQGSETGANVLTF	TGCGCCAGCAGCCAAGGTTCCGAGACTGGGGCCAACGTCCTGACTTTC
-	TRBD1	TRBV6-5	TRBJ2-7	CASSYSMGQGGYEQYF	TGTGCCAGCAGTTACTCGATGGGACAGGGTGGTTACGAGCAGTACTTC
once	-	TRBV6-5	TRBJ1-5	CASIPAGVPGQPQHF	TGTGCCAGCATCCCTGCAGGGGTACCGGGTCAGCCCCAGCATTTT
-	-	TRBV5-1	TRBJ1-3	CASSLQGSGNTIYF	TGCGCCAGCAGCTTACAGGGATCTGGAAACACCATATATTTT
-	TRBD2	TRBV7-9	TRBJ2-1	CASSLGSSGGASDEQFF	TGTGCCAGCAGCTTAGGCTCTAGCGGGGGGGCCAGCGATGAGCAGTTCTTC
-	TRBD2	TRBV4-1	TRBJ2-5	CASSQGYSSGGGETQYF	TGCGCCAGCAGCCAAGGCTACTCTAGCGGGGGAGGCGAGACCCAGTACTTC
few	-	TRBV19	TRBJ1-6	CASSTDKNGSPLHF	TGTGCCAGTAGTACAGATAAGAACGGTTCACCCCTCCACTTT
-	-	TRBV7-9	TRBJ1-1	CASSLHSEEAFF	TGTGCCAGCAGCTTACACAGTGAGGAAGCTTTCTTT
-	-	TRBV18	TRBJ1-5	CASSLSRGNQPQHF	TGTGCCAGCTCACTAAGTCGGGGCAATCAGCCCCAGCATTTT
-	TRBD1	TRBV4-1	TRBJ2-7	CASSPPGQISYEQYF	TGCGCCAGCAGCCCGCCGGGACAGATATCCTACGAGCAGTACTTC
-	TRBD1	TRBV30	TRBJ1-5	CAWEDGARGANQPQHF	TGTGCCTGGGAGGACGGGGCCAGGGGGGCCAATCAGCCCCAGCATTTT
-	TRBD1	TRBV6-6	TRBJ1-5	CASRGPGQGGNQPQHF	TGTGCCAGCAGGGGTCCGGGACAGGGTGGGAATCAGCCCCAGCATTTT
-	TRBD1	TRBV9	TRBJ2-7	CASSVETGTATYEQYF	TGTGCCAGCAGCGTAGAGACAGGGACGGCTACCTACGAGCAGTACTTC
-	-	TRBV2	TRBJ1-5	CASSLERNQPQHF	TGTGCCAGCAGCTTAGAACGTAATCAGCCCCAGCATTTT
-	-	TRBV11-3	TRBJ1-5	CASSRGWGQGQPQHF	TGTGCCAGCAGCCGCGGTTGGGGGCAGGGTCAGCCCCAGCATTTT
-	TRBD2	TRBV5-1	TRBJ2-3	CASSTLAGGPVDTQYF	TGCGCCAGCAGCACGTTAGCGGGGGGGCCCGTAGATACGCAGTATTTT
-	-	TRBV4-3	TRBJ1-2	CASSQGGQGNYGYTF	TGCGCCAGCAGCCAAGGTGGCCAGGGGAACTATGGCTACACCTTC
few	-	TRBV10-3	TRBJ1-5	CAISESDAVNPNQPQHF	TGTGCCATCAGTGAGAGCGACGCCGTAAACCCCAATCAGCCCCAGCATTTT
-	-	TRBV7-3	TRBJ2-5	CASSLNGASVQETQYF	TGTGCCAGCAGCCTAAATGGGGCTAGCGTTCAAGAGACCCAGTACTTC
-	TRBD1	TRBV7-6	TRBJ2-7	CASSRYMDRDEQYF	TGTGCCAGCAGCCGATACATGGACAGGGACGAGCAGTACTTC
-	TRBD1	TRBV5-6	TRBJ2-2	CASSLQGASGELFF	TGTGCCAGCAGCTTGCAGGGGGCGTCCGGGGAGCTGTTTTTT
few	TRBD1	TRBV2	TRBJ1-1	CASSRTGLDTEAFF	TGTGCCAGCTCAAGGACAGGTCTGGACACTGAAGCTTTCTTT
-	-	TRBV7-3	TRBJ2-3	CASSLTGADSTDTQYF	TGTGCCAGCAGCTTAACGGGGGCTGACAGCACAGATACGCAGTATTTT